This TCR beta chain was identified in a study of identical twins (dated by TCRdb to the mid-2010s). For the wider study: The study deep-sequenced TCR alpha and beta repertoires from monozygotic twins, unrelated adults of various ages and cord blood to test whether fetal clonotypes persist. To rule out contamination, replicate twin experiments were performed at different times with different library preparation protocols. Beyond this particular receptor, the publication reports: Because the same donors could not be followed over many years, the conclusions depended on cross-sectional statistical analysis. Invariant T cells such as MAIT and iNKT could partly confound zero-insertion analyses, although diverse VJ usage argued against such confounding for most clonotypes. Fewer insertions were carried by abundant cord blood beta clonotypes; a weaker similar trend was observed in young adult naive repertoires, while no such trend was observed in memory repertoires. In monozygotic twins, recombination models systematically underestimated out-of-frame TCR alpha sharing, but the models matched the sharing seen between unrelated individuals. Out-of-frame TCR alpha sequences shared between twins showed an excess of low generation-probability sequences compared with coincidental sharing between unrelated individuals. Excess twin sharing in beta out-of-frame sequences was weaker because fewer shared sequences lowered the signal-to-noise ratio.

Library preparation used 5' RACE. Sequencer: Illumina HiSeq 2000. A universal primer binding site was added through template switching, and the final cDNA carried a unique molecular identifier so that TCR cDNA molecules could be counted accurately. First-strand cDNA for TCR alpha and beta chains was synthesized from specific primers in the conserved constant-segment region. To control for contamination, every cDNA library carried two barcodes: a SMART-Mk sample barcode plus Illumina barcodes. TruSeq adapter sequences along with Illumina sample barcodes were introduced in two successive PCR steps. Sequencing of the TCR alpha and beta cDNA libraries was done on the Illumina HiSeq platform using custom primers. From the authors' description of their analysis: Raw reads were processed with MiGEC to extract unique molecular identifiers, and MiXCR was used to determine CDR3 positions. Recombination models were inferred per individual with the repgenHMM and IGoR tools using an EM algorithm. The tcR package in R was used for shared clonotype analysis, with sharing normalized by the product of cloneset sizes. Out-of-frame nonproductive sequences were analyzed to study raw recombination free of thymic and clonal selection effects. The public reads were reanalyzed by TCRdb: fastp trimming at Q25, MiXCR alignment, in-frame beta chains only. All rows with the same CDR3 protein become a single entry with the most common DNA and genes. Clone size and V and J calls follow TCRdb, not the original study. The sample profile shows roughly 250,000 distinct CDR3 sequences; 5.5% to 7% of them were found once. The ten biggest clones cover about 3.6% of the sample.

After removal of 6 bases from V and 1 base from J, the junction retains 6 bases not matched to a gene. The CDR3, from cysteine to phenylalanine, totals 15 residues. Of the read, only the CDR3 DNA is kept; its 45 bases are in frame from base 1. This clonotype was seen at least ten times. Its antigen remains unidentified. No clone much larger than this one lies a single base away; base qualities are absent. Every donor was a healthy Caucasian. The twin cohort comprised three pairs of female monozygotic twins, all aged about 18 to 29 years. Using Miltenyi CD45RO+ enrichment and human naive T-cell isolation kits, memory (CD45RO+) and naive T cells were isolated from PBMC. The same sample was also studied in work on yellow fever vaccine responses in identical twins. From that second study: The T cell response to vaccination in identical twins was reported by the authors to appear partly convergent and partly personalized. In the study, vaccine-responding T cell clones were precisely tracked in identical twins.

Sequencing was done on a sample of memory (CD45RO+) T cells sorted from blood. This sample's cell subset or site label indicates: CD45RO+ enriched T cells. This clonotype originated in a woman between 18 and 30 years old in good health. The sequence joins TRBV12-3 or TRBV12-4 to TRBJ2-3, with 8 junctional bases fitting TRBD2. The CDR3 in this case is CASSREGLGTDTQYF. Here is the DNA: TGTGCCAGCAGCCGAGAGGGACTAGGCACAGATACGCAGTATTTT.